The following is a T cell receptor (beta chain) sequence with its context. The entry originates in a study of T-cell memory formation after mild COVID-19. TCRdb re-analysed the 5' RACE reads in MiXCR, keeping a single row per CDR3 protein. The sample includes 92,000 or so distinct CDR3 sequences, around 13% of them seen just once. The V gene's germline CDR1 is MNHEY and CDR2 SMNVEV (reference sequence). After removal of 6 bases from V and 5 bases from J, the junction contained 2 bases not matched to a gene. CDR3 size: 12 residues. Sequenced input: PBMCs or a T cell subset sorted from them (not recorded which). The clonotype comes from an adult woman who had mild COVID-19 (a few samples of this study predate the infection). Cell type and time point are not known. V gene TRBV27 combines with J gene TRBJ2-7; 9 bases line up with TRBD1. The CDR3 DNA reads TGTGCCAGCAGGGGACAGGGAGACGAGCAGTACTTC. It codes for CASRGQGDEQYF.